This TCR beta chain came from a study of CD8+ T cells in alopecia areata. Study outcomes and limitations: Mice gave a clearer picture of TCR sharing than patients did, possibly for HLA-related reasons. Any link of baseline CD8+ expansion to response, resting on one nonresponder, remains uncertain. Resident alphabeta T cells of normal skin are also sequenced in scalp samples.

This clone has a handful of counts. The antigen is undetermined. Trimming shortened V by 1 base and J by 1 base, and 7 bases separated the two germline ends. CDR1 MDHEN and CDR2 SYDVKM come from the germline V gene. The CDR3 contains 14 residues. Described treatment: oral pan-JAK inhibitor, 5-10 mg twice daily. The authors extracted RNA and reverse transcribed it into cDNA as the sequencing template. Produced via immunoSEQ multiplex PCR; TCRdb's table is partial and in-frame only. The sample includes 95,000 to 100,000 clones, 50% to 75% seen only once; the top ten take 15% to 17%. The J gene is TRBJ1-1, the V gene TRBV28; D call uncertain. Sequencing was performed on CD8+ T cells sorted from blood, taken at week 4, from a patient treated with tofacitinib. The TCR comes from a human donor with alopecia areata. The CDR3 spells CASSLLPRNTEAFF. The CDR3 coding sequence is TGTGCCAGCAGTTTATTGCCAAGGAACACTGAAGCTTTCTTT.